What follows are 17 T cell receptor beta chains derived from one specimen sequenced in a study. TCRdb re-analysed the 5' RACE reads in MiXCR, keeping a single row per CDR3 protein. The data hold 55,000 to 75,000 distinct CDR3 sequences, with more than 25% observed a single time. The source material was tumor-infiltrating naive CD4+ T cells sorted from the breast tumor. The sample's subset: naive CD4+ T cells, CD4+CD45RA+CD25-. All receptors come from a female donor with breast cancer.

The rearrangement links TRBV6-5 to TRBJ2-1, with TRBD1 as a possible D gene (6 bases). V shed 7 bases and J shed 9 bases, with 25 bases lying between them. CDR1 is MNHEY, CDR2 SVGAGI, per germline. This CDR3 contains 16 residues. The chain's CDR3 is CASNTALGAGVPEQFF. In DNA form, the CDR3 reads TGTGCCAGCAATACCGCCCTGGGGGCAGGAGTGCCTGAGCAGTTCTTC.

This chain connects TRBV7-9 to TRBJ2-2; TRBD2 might be the D (6 bases). In germline, CDR1 is SEHNR, CDR2 FQNEAQ (reference sequence). The length of the CDR3 is 15 residues. Deletions cut 5 bases from V and 0 bases from J, with 10 bases between. The CDR3, as DNA: TGTGCCAGCAGCCGGGACTTTTCGAACACCGGGGAGCTGTTTTTT. Amino acids: CASSRDFSNTGELFF.

In this sample, this clonotype is medium-sized. The chain's CDR3 is CSIGSRDTEAFF. CDR3 bases: TGCAGCATAGGGTCTCGGGACACTGAAGCTTTCTTT. This chain uses TRBV20-1 with TRBJ1-1; unclear D gene. The CDR3 extends over 12 amino acids. In germline, CDR1 is DFQATT, CDR2 SNEGSKA (reference sequence).

The rearrangement joins TRBV20-1 to TRBJ2-7, with D possibly TRBD2 on 5 matching bases. Germline values: CDR1 DFQATT, CDR2 SNEGSKA (reference sequence). The V end lost 1 base, the J end lost 3 bases, and 19 bases lay between the germline ends. This CDR3 comprises 16 residues. The CDR3 DNA sequence: TGCAGTGCTAGAGGCAACAGATATTCTGGGAGCTACGAGCAGTACTTC. Amino acids: CSARGNRYSGSYEQYF.

The rearrangement joins TRBV15 to TRBJ2-3; weak D call: TRBD1 (6 bases). This CDR3 spans 15 amino acids. Trimming pared 1 base from V and 0 bases from J, leaving 8 bases between. CDR1 and CDR2 (germline): LNHNV, YYDKDF (reference sequence). CDR3 sequence reads: CATSRGGQSTDTQYF. The CDR3 DNA follows: TGTGCCACCAGCAGAGGTGGACAGAGCACAGATACGCAGTATTTT. The complete variable domain, with remaining parts taken from reference TRBV15 and TRBJ2-3, reads DAMVIQNPRYQVTQFGKPVTLSCSQTLNHNVMYWYQQKSSQAPKLLFHYYDKDFNNEADTPDNFQSRRPNTSFCFLDIRSPGLGDTAMYLCATSRGGQSTDTQYFGPGTRLTVL.

To note about this clonotype: One end of the junction does not line up with germline, which may come from a read error. This sequence joins TRBV7-7 and TRBJ1-5, with no clear D. CDR1 and CDR2 from the germline V gene are SSHAT and FNYEAQ (reference sequence). This CDR3 has 13 residues. CDR3 sequence reads: CASSLAWDQPQHF. The CDR3 nucleotides are TGTGCTAGCAGCTTAGCATGGGATCAGCCCCAGCATTTT.

This clonotype is deemed medium-sized. The gene calls are TRBV4-2 and TRBJ1-1; the D gene is possibly TRBD1 (5 bases). Looked up from germline, CDR1 is LGHNA and CDR2 is YNFKEQ. This CDR3 has 16 residues. V dropped 4 bases and J dropped 5 bases, with 20 bases sitting between them. This CDR3 is CASSPSGGGSKTEAFF. The CDR3 DNA reads TGTGCCAGCAGCCCCTCGGGGGGTGGGTCTAAAACTGAAGCTTTCTTT.

This clonotype was recorded a few times. The CDR3 DNA reads as TGTGCCAGCAGTGAGACAGGGGGGACTAGCAATGAGCAGTTCTTC. It is translated as CASSETGGTSNEQFF. The chain has TRBV6-4 and TRBJ2-1; D is perhaps TRBD1 (9 bases). This CDR3 has 15 residues. Trimming shortened V by 3 bases and J by 6 bases, and 15 bases separated the two germline ends. In germline, CDR1 is MRHNA, CDR2 SNTAGT.

The genes are TRBV6-2 or TRBV6-3 and TRBJ2-5; tentatively, D is TRBD2 (6 bases). Germline CDR1 reads MNHEY; CDR2 reads SVGEGT. V dropped 8 bases and J dropped 1 base, with 11 bases sitting between them. This CDR3 spans 13 amino acids. CDR3 amino acids: CASAMGGQETQYF. The CDR3 region has the DNA TGTGCCAGCGCCATGGGGGGCCAAGAGACCCAGTACTTC.

This clonotype was counted only a few times. The gene calls are TRBV28 and TRBJ2-1; D remains ambiguous. This CDR3 contains 11 residues. Germline lookup yields CDR1 MDHEN and CDR2 SYDVKM. Trimming cost V 10 bases and J 6 bases, with 10 bases left between them. In DNA form, the CDR3 reads TGTGCCACCTGGACGGGCAATGAGCAGTTCTTC. Its protein product is CATWTGNEQFF.

This sequence joins TRBV10-3 and TRBJ2-7; possible D gene TRBD1, 6 bases. Germline CDR1 ENHRY, CDR2 SYGVKD. This CDR3 comprises 11 residues. Trimming took 11 bases from V and 4 from J, leaving 12 bases between them. As DNA, the CDR3 is TGTGCCTCGGGCACAGGGTACGAGCAGTACTTC. It codes for CASGTGYEQYF.

This clonotype was counted a few times. The V and J genes are TRBV12-3 or TRBV12-4 and TRBJ1-1; TRBD1 might be the D (5 bases). There are 14 residues in the CDR3. Trimming removed 2 bases at V and 5 bases at J, with 12 bases between. The CDR3 here is CASSLQGRETEAFF. In nucleotides, the CDR3 is TGTGCCAGCAGTTTACAAGGCAGGGAGACTGAAGCTTTCTTT.

To note about this clonotype: The junction does not match germline at one end; this may be a read error. The CDR3 DNA follows: TGTGCCACCAGCAGAGGGGGGGGAGAGACCCGGTACTTC. This sequence encodes CATSRGGGETRYF. This chain connects TRBV15 to TRBJ2-5, with 7 bases fitting TRBD2. The length of the CDR3 is 13 residues. Per germline, CDR1 LNHNV and CDR2 YYDKDF (reference sequence).

This sequence joins TRBV7-9 and TRBJ1-6, with a possible D match to TRBD1 (5 bases). CDR3 size: 14 residues. Trimming pared 1 base from V and 10 bases from J, leaving 11 bases between. CDR1 and CDR2 from the germline V gene are SEHNR and FQNEAQ (reference sequence). CDR3 residues: CASSLEQGVSPLHF. Here the CDR3 DNA reads TGTGCCAGCAGCTTAGAGCAGGGCGTCTCACCCCTCCACTTT.

A few counts support this clonotype. This chain links TRBV5-1 with TRBJ2-5, with TRBD2 matching 16 bases. The CDR3 loop spans 16 amino acids. CDR1 is SGHRS, CDR2 YFSETQ, per germline. The V and J ends lost 4 bases and 3 bases, in that order; junction bases with no gene match: 3. CDR3 nucleotide sequence: TGCGCCAGCAGCACCGGGACTAGCGGGGGGGAAGAGACCCAGTACTTC. Translation gives CASSTGTSGGEETQYF. The full variable domain, with the rest looked up from reference TRBV5-1 and TRBJ2-5, is KAGVTQTPRYLIKTRGQQVTLSCSPISGHRSVSWYQQTPGQGLQFLFEYFSETQRNKGNFPGRFSGRQFSNSRSEMNVSTLELGDSALYLCASSTGTSGGEETQYFGPGTRLLVL.

This clonotype was found a few times. The V and J genes are TRBV7-2 and TRBJ1-1, with D uncertain. The CDR3 runs to 13 residues. V lost 5 bases, J lost 5 bases, and 12 bases lay in between. Germline values: CDR1 SGHTA, CDR2 FQGNSA. In DNA form, the CDR3 reads TGTGCCAGCAGCCTCCCCTGGGGTACTGAAGCTTTCTTT. Protein sequence: CASSLPWGTEAFF. Based on the CDR3 plus reference TRBV7-2 and TRBJ1-1, the full variable domain is GAGVSQSPSNKVTEKGKDVELRCDPISGHTALYWYRQSLGQGLEFLIYFQGNSAPDKSGLPSDRFSAERTGGSVSTLTIQRTQQEDSAVYLCASSLPWGTEAFFGQGTRLTVV.

A note on this clonotype: A much bigger clone sits one base away, suggesting this may be a read error. This chain joins TRBV7-6 and TRBJ1-4, with TRBD1 matching over 7 bases. The CDR3 spans 14 residues. With V trimmed by 4 bases and J by 8 bases, 7 bases remained unmatched. CDR1 and CDR2 from the germline V gene are SGHVS and FNYEAQ. The CDR3, as DNA: TGTGCCAGCAGCTCACTGGGGACAGAAGAAAAACTGTTTTTT. The encoded protein is CASSSLGTEEKLFF.